The source of this T cell receptor (beta chain) is a study of PD-1 blockade in classical Hodgkin lymphoma. Study results and caveats: It was CD4+ TCR diversity, not CD8+, that rose significantly by C4D1. Complete responders' baseline diversity resembled that of newly diagnosed patients. Initiation of nivolumab under 1 year after ASCT led to exclusion of patients.

Germline CDR1 and CDR2: SGHDT and YYEEEE. The V and J ends lost 0 bases and 3 bases respectively, with 12 bases between them. The CDR3 sequence is 15 residues long. Points on this clone: The target antigen is unknown.

Assay used: immunoSEQ multiplex PCR; TCRdb lists only in-frame clones, some missing. Of 25,000 to 35,000 clones in the sample, around three quarters were seen once. Relapses following autologous stem cell transplantation were seen in all patients, with brentuximab vedotin exposure varying. The rearrangement joins TRBV5-6 to TRBJ1-2; no definite D call. The sequencing here drew on peripheral blood mononuclear cells (PBMCs), taken before the second cycle of nivolumab. This receptor was obtained from a human donor with classical Hodgkin lymphoma. As DNA, the CDR3 is TGTGCCAGCAGCTTGGGACCGACGGCCCACTATGGCTACACCTTC. It codes for CASSLGPTAHYGYTF.